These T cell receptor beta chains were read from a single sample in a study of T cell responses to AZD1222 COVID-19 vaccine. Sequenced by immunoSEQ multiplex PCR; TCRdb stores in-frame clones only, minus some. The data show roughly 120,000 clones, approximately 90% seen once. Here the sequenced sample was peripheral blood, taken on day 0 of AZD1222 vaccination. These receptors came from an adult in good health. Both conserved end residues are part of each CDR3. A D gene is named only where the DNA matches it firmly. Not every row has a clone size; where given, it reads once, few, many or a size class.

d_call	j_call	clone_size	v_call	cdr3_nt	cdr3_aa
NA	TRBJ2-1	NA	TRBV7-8	TGTGCCAGCAGCTTCCGGGACGGAGGTCCCGAGTACAATGAGCAGTTCTTC	CASSFRDGGPEYNEQFF
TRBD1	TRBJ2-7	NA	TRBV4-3	TGCGCCAGCAGCCACTCCGGGACAGGGGCCTACGAGCAGTACTTC	CASSHSGTGAYEQYF
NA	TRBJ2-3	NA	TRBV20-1	TGCAGTGCTCTAGGTGATACGCAGTATTTT	CSALGDTQYF
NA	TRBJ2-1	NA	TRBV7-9	TGTGCCAGCAGCTTAAGTCAGGTTGACGGCAATGAGCAGTTCTTC	CASSLSQVDGNEQFF
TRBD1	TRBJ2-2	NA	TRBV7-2	TGTGCCAGCAGCTCGGACAGGGGGTTCGGGGAGCTGTTTTTT	CASSSDRGFGELFF
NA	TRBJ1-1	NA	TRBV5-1	TGCGCCAGCAGCTTGACCGGGACGACAAACACTGAAGCTTTCTTT	CASSLTGTTNTEAFF
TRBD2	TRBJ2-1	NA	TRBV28	TGTGCCAGCAGGGGGACTATCTACAATGAGCAGTTCTTC	CASRGTIYNEQFF
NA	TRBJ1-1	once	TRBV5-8	TGTGCCAGCAGCGCTGGGTCCCGTGGCACTGAAGCTTTCTTT	CASSAGSRGTEAFF
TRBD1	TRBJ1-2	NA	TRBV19	TGTGCCAGTAGTCCCTATGGACAGGGGAGGACGAACTATGGCTACACCTTC	CASSPYGQGRTNYGYTF
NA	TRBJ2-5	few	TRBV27	TGTGCCAGCAGTCCCGGGACCACGAGTCAAGAGACCCAGTACTTC	CASSPGTTSQETQYF
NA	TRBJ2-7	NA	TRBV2	TGTGCCAGCAGGAACTCGCAGGGTCTCTCCTACGAGCAGTACTTC	CASRNSQGLSYEQYF
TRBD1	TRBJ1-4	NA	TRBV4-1	TGCGCCAGCAGCCTAGGGACAGCTCAGAAACTGTTTTTT	CASSLGTAQKLFF
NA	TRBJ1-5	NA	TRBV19	TGTGCCAGTAGTATGGGGCAGGGGCATCAGCCCCAGCATTTT	CASSMGQGHQPQHF
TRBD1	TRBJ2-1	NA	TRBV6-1	TGTGCCAGCAGCGGACAGGGTGGCAATGAGCAGTTCTTC	CASSGQGGNEQFF
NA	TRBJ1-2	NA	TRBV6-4	TGTGCCAGCAGTGGGGGTGACTCTGGCTACACCTTC	CASSGGDSGYTF
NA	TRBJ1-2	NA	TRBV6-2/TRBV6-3	TGTGCCAGCAGCCTGACGGTTAACTATGGCTACACCTTC	CASSLTVNYGYTF
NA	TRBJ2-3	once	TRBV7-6	TGTGCCAGCAGCTTATCGGCAGCTTCTAGCACAGATACGCAGTATTTT	CASSLSAASSTDTQYF
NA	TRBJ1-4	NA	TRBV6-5	TGTGCCAGCACTCATGGAGGGAAACTGTTTTTT	CASTHGGKLFF
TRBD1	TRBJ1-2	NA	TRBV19	TGTGCCAGTAGTAACCAGGGGGCAAATGGCTACACCTTC	CASSNQGANGYTF